This T cell receptor beta chain was profiled in a study of blood T cells in healthy people across ages. Healthy Caucasian individuals from Russia aged about 6 to 95 were enrolled as donors. Per sample, no less than 5.5 micrograms of total RNA were extracted. Germline V gene lookup returns CDR1 SEHNR and CDR2 FQNEAQ (reference sequence). With 2 bases removed from V and 5 bases from J, the gap between germline ends came to 12 bases. This CDR3 has 15 residues. Combining a sample-barcoded 5' primer with a J-beta primer mix, a second PCR ran for about 7 to 12 cycles. One entry per CDR3 protein results from TCRdb running MiXCR on the 5' RACE reads. The sample holds 750,000 to 950,000 distinct CDR3 sequences; approximately 55% are singletons and the top ten take roughly two fifths.

This sequence joins TRBV7-9 and TRBJ1-4; D may be TRBD1 (5 bases). The sequencing sample was made of blood. This clonotype originated in a man older than 75 in good health. In DNA, the CDR3 is TGTGCCAGCAGCTTACAGGGAGTAGAAAATGAAAAACTGTTTTTT. It translates to CASSLQGVENEKLFF.